The clone carrying this T cell receptor beta chain appeared a few times. What it recognizes is unknown. The V gene end was trimmed by 2 bases and the J gene end by 3 bases; junction bases not matched to a gene: 6. The CDR3 runs to 16 residues. Per germline, CDR1 SGHVS and CDR2 FQNEAQ. This entry belongs to a study of T-cell memory formation after mild COVID-19. Across the study: Clustering of TCRs was largely donor specific.

Constant-segment primers and 5'RACE yielded cDNA libraries for TCR alpha and TCR beta, each carrying sample barcodes and UMIs. TCRdb independently ran MiXCR on the 5' RACE reads; one entry per CDR3 protein. The repertoire holds roughly 550,000 distinct CDR3 sequences, with around 21% as singletons. General study points: Among CD4+ contracting clones, most were CM and EM, and CD8+ ones EMRA. CD4/CD8 balance held among clones contracting day 15 to 85, and later expanders leaned CD4+.

The rearrangement uses TRBV7-8 and TRBJ2-3, with TRBD2 matching over 9 bases. This receptor was obtained from an adult woman who had mild COVID-19 (a few samples of this study predate the infection). Cell type and time point are not known. Sequencing was carried out using PBMCs or a T cell subset sorted from them (not recorded which). The CDR3 sequence: CASSLRGRGGTDTQYF. CDR3 nucleotide sequence: TGTGCCAGCAGCTTACGCGGGAGGGGAGGGACAGATACGCAGTATTTT.